This passage covers 17 T cell receptor beta chains from one sample sequenced in a study of cytomegalovirus exposure and HLA in healthy donors. The primer mix had 60 Vbeta and 13 Jbeta primers. Profiled with immunoSEQ multiplex PCR; TCRdb holds only in-frame clones, not every one. This table holds about 130,000 clones, about 83% found once. The specimen sequenced was PBMCs. These receptors were collected from a girl between 2 and 10 years old in good health and CMV-seronegative.

This chain uses TRBV6-5 with TRBJ1-2; maybe TRBD1 (6 bases). V was trimmed by 5 bases and J by 4 bases, leaving 14 bases between them. The CDR3 extends over 14 amino acids. In germline, CDR1 is MNHEY, CDR2 SVGAGI. The CDR3 nucleotides are TGTGCCAGCAGTCGAACACAGGGTGGCTATGGCTACACCTTC. Protein sequence: CASSRTQGGYGYTF.

This chain connects TRBV15 to TRBJ1-1; D may be TRBD1 (5 bases). This CDR3 comprises 15 residues. Germline lookup yields CDR1 LNHNV and CDR2 YYDKDF (reference sequence). V was cut by 0 bases and J by 4 bases, with 12 bases left in between. The CDR3 here is CATSRDRSGGTEAFF. In DNA, the CDR3 is TGTGCCACCAGCAGAGATAGGTCCGGGGGCACTGAAGCTTTCTTT. The whole variable domain, remainder taken from reference TRBV15 and TRBJ1-1, is DAMVIQNPRYQVTQFGKPVTLSCSQTLNHNVMYWYQQKSSQAPKLLFHYYDKDFNNEADTPDNFQSRRPNTSFCFLDIRSPGLGDTAMYLCATSRDRSGGTEAFFGQGTRLTVV.

This clone appeared a few times. The rearrangement joins TRBV19 to TRBJ1-3; no reliable D call. CDR3 size: 14 residues. Per the germline V gene, CDR1 is LNHDA and CDR2 is SQIVND (reference sequence). Deletions cut 5 bases from V and 0 bases from J, with 8 bases between. The CDR3 DNA follows: TGTGCCAGTAGTGCAACAAGCTCTGGAAACACCATATATTTT. The encoded protein is CASSATSSGNTIYF.

The V gene is TRBV28, the J gene TRBJ1-3; D might be TRBD1 (5 bases). The CDR3 has 17 residues. Germline V CDR1 and CDR2: MDHEN, SYDVKM. Trimming took off 11 bases at V and 0 bases at J, with 23 bases between the two ends. As DNA, the CDR3 is TGTGCCGCTGGGGGGGGACGTGATCGGTTCTCTGGAAACACCATATATTTT. It encodes CAAGGGRDRFSGNTIYF.

The chain couples TRBV19 to TRBJ2-1; TRBD1 might be the D (6 bases). The CDR3 is 13 amino acids. Per the germline V gene, CDR1 is LNHDA and CDR2 is SQIVND (reference sequence). V lost 9 bases, J lost 1 base, and 10 bases lay in between. The CDR3: CASGTSSYNEQFF. The CDR3 coding sequence is TGTGCCAGCGGGACAAGTTCCTACAATGAGCAGTTCTTC. The full variable domain, completed using reference TRBV19 and TRBJ2-1, is DGGITQSPKYLFRKEGQNVTLSCEQNLNHDAMYWYRQDPGQGLRLIYYSQIVNDFQKGDIAEGYSVSREKKESFPLTVTSAQKNPTAFYLCASGTSSYNEQFFGPGTRLTVL.

This clone was seen a handful of times. In nucleotides, the CDR3 is TGTGCCAGCCTCCCCCCGACCGGGACAGAAAAATACAATGAGCAGTTCTTC. Protein product: CASLPPTGTEKYNEQFF. The chain uses TRBV27 and TRBJ2-1; 7 bases align to TRBD1. The J segment lost 4 bases and the V segment lost 8 bases, leaving 17 bases of the junction unmatched. Per the germline V gene, CDR1 is MNHEY and CDR2 is SMNVEV (reference sequence). This CDR3 has 17 residues.

The rearrangement links TRBV5-4 to TRBJ2-3, with 10 bases lining up with TRBD2. CDR1 is SGHNT, CDR2 YYREEE, per germline (reference sequence). The CDR3 has 15 amino acids. V lost 4 bases to trimming and J lost 4 bases; unmatched junction nucleotides: 6. The CDR3, as DNA: TGTGCCAGCAGCAAACCCGGGACTAGCGCAGATACGCAGTATTTT. Amino acid sequence: CASSKPGTSADTQYF.

The gene calls are TRBV7-2 and TRBJ2-3, with TRBD2 matching over 10 bases. The V segment lost 3 bases and the J segment 3 bases; nucleotides outside the gene matches: 6. This CDR3 spans 16 amino acids. The germline V gene encodes CDR1 SGHTA and CDR2 FQGNSA. The CDR3 bases are TGTGCCAGCAGCTTTAAGCGGGGGGGCGGGACAGATACGCAGTATTTT. Protein product: CASSFKRGGGTDTQYF.

The chain links TRBV5-1 to TRBJ2-6; D call uncertain. CDR1 is SGHRS and CDR2 is YFSETQ in the germline V gene. The V end was cut by 6 bases, the J end by 4 bases, with 14 bases between. This CDR3 spans 15 amino acids. The CDR3 sequence is CASTPTPGGANVLTF. Written as DNA, the CDR3 is TGCGCCAGCACCCCGACCCCAGGAGGGGCCAACGTCCTGACTTTC.

CDR3 loop: CASSSQGYEQYF. DNA of the CDR3: TGTGCCAGCAGTTCGCAGGGCTACGAGCAGTACTTC. The chain joins TRBV27 to TRBJ2-5; the D gene is possibly TRBD1 (5 bases). The end of the DNA fits TRBJ2-7 better, so the J call may be wrong. The germline V gene encodes CDR1 MNHEY and CDR2 SMNVEV (reference sequence). The CDR3 loop spans 12 amino acids.

The rearrangement uses TRBV5-1 and TRBJ1-2, with 12 bases matching TRBD1. The CDR3 has 17 amino acids. Germline V gene data show CDR1 as SGHRS and CDR2 as YFSETQ. The V segment lost 4 bases and the J segment 6 bases; nucleotides outside the gene matches: 13. The CDR3: CASSHGDRGPSLDGYTF. CDR3 bases: TGCGCCAGCAGCCACGGGGACAGGGGGCCCTCTCTGGATGGCTACACCTTC.

V usage is TRBV2 and J usage is TRBJ1-4; no clear D gene. V lost 2 bases, J lost 7 bases, and 11 bases lay in between. Germline V gene lookup returns CDR1 SNHLY and CDR2 FYNNEI. The CDR3 contains 14 residues. This CDR3 reads CASSESRVREKLFF. The CDR3 region has the DNA TGTGCCAGCAGTGAATCCCGAGTTCGTGAAAAACTGTTTTTT. The whole variable domain, remainder taken from reference TRBV2 and TRBJ1-4, is EPEVTQTPSHQVTQMGQEVILRCVPISNHLYFYWYRQILGQKVEFLVSFYNNEISEKSEIFDDQFSVERPDGSNFTLKIRSTKLEDSAMYFCASSESRVREKLFFGSGTQLSVL.

The chain has TRBV5-1 and TRBJ2-1; 9 bases fit TRBD2. V shed 0 bases, J shed 5 bases, and the junction held 6 bases outside the gene matches. CDR1 is SGHRS and CDR2 is YFSETQ in the germline V gene. The CDR3 is made up of 16 amino acids. The CDR3 DNA sequence: TGCGCCAGCAGCTTGGGAGTAGCGGGAGACAACAATGAGCAGTTCTTC. Protein: CASSLGVAGDNNEQFF.

The chain is built from TRBV10-2 and TRBJ2-7, with a possible D match to TRBD2 (5 bases). Trimming left V 5 bases short and J 1 base short, with 9 bases between. The length of the CDR3 is 13 residues. The germline V gene encodes CDR1 WSHSY and CDR2 SAAADI. CDR3 DNA: TGCGCCAGCAGTCGGACTGGGTCCTACGAGCAGTACTTC. Amino acid sequence: CASSRTGSYEQYF.

The chain joins TRBV7-3 to TRBJ1-2; TRBD1 matches at 11 bases. CDR3 length equals 14 residues. V was clipped by 3 bases and J by 6 bases; unmatched bases: 3. Per the germline V gene, CDR1 is SGHTA and CDR2 is FQGTGA. CDR3 in amino acids: CASSLDRGLDGYTF. The DNA for the CDR3 is TGTGCCAGCAGCTTGGACAGGGGGCTCGATGGCTACACCTTC.

V and J are TRBV4-2 and TRBJ2-3, with D possibly being TRBD2 (6 bases). Germline V gives CDR1 LGHNA, CDR2 YNFKEQ. The CDR3 totals 18 residues. V shed 0 bases and J shed 1 base, with 17 bases lying between them. In DNA, the CDR3 is TGTGCCAGCAGCCAAGAACCCTCCGGCGGGGAACGCACAGATACGCAGTATTTT. It yields the protein CASSQEPSGGERTDTQYF.

The rearrangement uses TRBV18 and TRBJ2-7; 7 positions match TRBD1. CDR1 KGHSH and CDR2 LQKENI come from the germline V gene. The trim removed 2 bases at V and 3 bases at J, leaving 4 bases unmatched. This CDR3 comprises 14 residues. In DNA, the CDR3 is TGTGCCAGCTCACCAGCAGGGGGTAACTACGAGCAGTACTTC. It translates to CASSPAGGNYEQYF.